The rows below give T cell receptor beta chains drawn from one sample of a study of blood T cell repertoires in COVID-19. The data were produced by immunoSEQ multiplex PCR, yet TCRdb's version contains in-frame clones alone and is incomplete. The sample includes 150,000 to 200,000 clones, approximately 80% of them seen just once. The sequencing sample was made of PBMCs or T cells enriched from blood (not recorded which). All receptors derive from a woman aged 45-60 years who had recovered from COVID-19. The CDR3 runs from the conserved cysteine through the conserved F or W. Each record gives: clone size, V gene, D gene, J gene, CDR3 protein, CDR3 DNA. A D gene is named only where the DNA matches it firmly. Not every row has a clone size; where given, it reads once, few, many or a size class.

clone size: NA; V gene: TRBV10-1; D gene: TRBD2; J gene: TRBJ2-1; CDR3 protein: CASSEWGSGSGMNEQFF; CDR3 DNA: TGCGCCAGCAGTGAGTGGGGCAGCGGGAGCGGAATGAATGAGCAGTTCTTC
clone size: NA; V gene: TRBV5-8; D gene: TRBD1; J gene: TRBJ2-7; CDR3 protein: CASSFSGTGLYEQYF; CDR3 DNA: TGTGCCAGCAGCTTCTCCGGGACAGGGTTGTACGAGCAGTACTTC
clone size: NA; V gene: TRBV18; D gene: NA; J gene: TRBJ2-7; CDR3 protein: CASSPLEEAEQYF; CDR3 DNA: TGTGCCAGCTCACCACTAGAGGAGGCCGAGCAGTACTTC
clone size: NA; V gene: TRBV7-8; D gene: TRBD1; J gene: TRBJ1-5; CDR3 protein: CASSSDRASNQPQHF; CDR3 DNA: TGTGCCAGCAGCTCGGACAGGGCTAGCAATCAGCCCCAGCATTTT
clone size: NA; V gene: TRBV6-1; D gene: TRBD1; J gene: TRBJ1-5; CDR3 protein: CASSATTGGAGANQPQHF; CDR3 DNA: TGTGCCAGCAGTGCAACGACAGGGGGCGCGGGCGCAAATCAGCCCCAGCATTTT
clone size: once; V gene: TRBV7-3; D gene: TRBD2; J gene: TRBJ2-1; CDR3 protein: CASSSTGIGRLAANNEQFF; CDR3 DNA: TGTGCCAGCAGCTCCACTGGAATAGGAAGACTAGCGGCCAACAATGAGCAGTTCTTC
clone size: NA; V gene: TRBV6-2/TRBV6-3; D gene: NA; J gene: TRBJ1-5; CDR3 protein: CASSTTEGRSNQPQHF; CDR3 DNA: TGTGCCAGCAGTACGACAGAAGGTCGGAGCAATCAGCCCCAGCATTTT
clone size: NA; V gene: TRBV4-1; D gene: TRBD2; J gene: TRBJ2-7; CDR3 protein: CASSQYGGDEQYF; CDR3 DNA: TGCGCCAGCAGCCAATATGGGGGGGACGAGCAGTACTTC
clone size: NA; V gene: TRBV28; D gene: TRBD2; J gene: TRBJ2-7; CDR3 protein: CASSLVLAGGRSDLNEQYF; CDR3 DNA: TGTGCCAGCAGTCTAGTTCTAGCGGGGGGACGTTCGGACTTGAACGAGCAGTACTTC
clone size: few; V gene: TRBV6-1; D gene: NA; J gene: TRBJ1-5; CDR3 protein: CASSRGWNQPQHF; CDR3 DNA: TGTGCCAGCAGCCGCGGTTGGAATCAGCCCCAGCATTTT
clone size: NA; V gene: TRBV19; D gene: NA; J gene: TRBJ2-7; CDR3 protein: CASGKTGSYEQYF; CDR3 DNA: TGTGCCAGTGGCAAGACAGGCTCCTACGAGCAGTACTTC
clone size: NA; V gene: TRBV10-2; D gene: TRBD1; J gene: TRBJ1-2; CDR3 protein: CASRAIDRVYGYTF; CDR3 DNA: TGCGCCAGCAGAGCTATAGACAGGGTCTATGGCTACACCTTC
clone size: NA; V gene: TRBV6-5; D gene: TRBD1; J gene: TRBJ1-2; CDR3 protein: CASRVQTGPYGYTF; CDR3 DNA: TGTGCCAGCAGGGTTCAGACAGGGCCCTATGGCTACACCTTC
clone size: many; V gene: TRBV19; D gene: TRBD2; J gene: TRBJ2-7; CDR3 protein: CASSIPGGKTYEQYF; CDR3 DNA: TGTGCCAGTAGTATTCCGGGGGGGAAGACTTACGAGCAGTACTTC
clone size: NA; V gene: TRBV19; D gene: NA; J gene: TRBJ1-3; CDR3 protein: CASKRHSGNTIYF; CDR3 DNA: TGTGCCAGTAAGAGACACTCTGGAAACACCATATATTTT
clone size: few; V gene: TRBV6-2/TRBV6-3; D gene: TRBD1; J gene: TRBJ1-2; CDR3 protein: CASSYRGLNGYTF; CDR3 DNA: TGTGCCAGCAGTTACAGGGGGCTCAATGGCTACACCTTC
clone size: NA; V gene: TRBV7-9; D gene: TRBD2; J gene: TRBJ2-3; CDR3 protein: CASSLGLAGFDVPGTQYF; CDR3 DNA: TGTGCCAGCAGCTTAGGGCTAGCGGGATTCGATGTCCCAGGTACGCAGTATTTT
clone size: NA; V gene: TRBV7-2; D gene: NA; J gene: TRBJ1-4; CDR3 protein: CASSWGGRSTNEKLFF; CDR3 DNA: TGTGCCAGCAGCTGGGGGGGGAGGTCAACTAATGAAAAACTGTTTTTT
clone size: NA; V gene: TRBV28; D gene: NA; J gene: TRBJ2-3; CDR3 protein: CASSSPPRSGSTDTQYF; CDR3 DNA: TGTGCCAGCAGTTCCCCCCCTAGGAGCGGCAGCACAGATACGCAGTATTTT
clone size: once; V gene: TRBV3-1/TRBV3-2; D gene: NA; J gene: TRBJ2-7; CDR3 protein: CASSHADRFNEQYF; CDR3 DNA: TGTGCCAGCAGCCATGCAGACAGATTTAACGAGCAGTACTTC
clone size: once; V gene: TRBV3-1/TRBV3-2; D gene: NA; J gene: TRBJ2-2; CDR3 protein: CASSHRQANTGELFF; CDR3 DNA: TGTGCCAGCAGCCACCGACAGGCCAACACCGGGGAGCTGTTTTTT
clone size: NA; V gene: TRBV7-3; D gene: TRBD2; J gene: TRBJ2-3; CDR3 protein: CASSLTGLAGGTDTQYF; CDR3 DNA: TGTGCCAGCAGCTTAACTGGGCTAGCGGGTGGCACAGATACGCAGTATTTT